Described below is a single T cell receptor beta chain sequence and its context. This specimen comes from a study of blood T cell repertoires in COVID-19. Trimming took off 4 bases at V and 4 bases at J, with 13 bases between the two ends. CDR3 length: 14 residues. Germline values: CDR1 MDHEN, CDR2 SYDVKM. Profiled with immunoSEQ multiplex PCR; TCRdb holds only in-frame clones, not every one. The profile covers about 70,000 clones, with 70% to 85% appearing a single time and 1.8% taken by the ten largest. The TCR sequence derives from a woman between 55 and 75 years old with acute or convalescent COVID-19. Sequenced input: peripheral blood. V is TRBV28 and J is TRBJ1-2, with D maybe TRBD1 (6 bases). The CDR3 here is CASSSRRGGYGYTF. CDR3 nucleotide sequence: TGTGCCAGCAGTTCTCGAAGAGGGGGCTATGGCTACACCTTC.